The present T cell receptor beta chain was sequenced within a study of blood T cell repertoires in COVID-19. As for the study in general: Some COVID-19 samples were acute and others convalescent; all came from the United States, Italy and Spain. T cells, B-cell-depleted T cells, or PBMCs supplied cDNA or gDNA.

In the source study's methods: Amplification from reference gene primers served as the basis for estimated nucleated cell counts. TCRdb's copy holds only in-frame clones and misses some; the assay was immunoSEQ multiplex PCR. V and J calls and clone size are those listed in that table; D and trimming were worked out from the DNA. The sample has about 210,000 clones; 81% are singletons. The CDR3 is 18 amino acids. Per germline, CDR1 LNHDA and CDR2 SQIVND (reference sequence). V lost 0 bases to trimming and J lost 4 bases; unmatched junction nucleotides: 7. This chain uses TRBV19 with TRBJ2-2; TRBD1 aligns across 11 bases. The material sequenced was PBMCs or T cells enriched from blood (not recorded which). This clonotype was sampled from a woman between 50 and 59 years old with acute COVID-19. The CDR3 loop is CASSIDYVGTGGTGELFF. The CDR3 nucleotides are TGTGCCAGTAGTATAGATTACGTAGGGACAGGGGGCACCGGGGAGCTGTTTTTT.